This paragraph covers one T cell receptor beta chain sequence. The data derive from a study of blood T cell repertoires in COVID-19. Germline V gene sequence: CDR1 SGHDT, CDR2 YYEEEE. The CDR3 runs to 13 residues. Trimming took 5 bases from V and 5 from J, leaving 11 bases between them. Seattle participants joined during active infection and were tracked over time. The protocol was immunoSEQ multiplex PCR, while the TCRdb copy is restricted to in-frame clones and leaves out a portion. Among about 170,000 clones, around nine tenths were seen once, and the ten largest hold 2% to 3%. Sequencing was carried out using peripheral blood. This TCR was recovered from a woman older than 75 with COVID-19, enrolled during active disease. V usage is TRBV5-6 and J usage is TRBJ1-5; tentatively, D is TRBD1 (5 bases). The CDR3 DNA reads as TGTGCCAGCAGTTTTGCGGGGGATCAGCCCCAGCATTTT. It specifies CASSFAGDQPQHF.